What follows are 19 T cell receptor beta chains derived from one specimen sequenced in a study of T cells after yellow fever vaccination. TCRdb itself ran the 5' RACE reads through MiXCR, one entry per CDR3 protein. The sample includes approximately 580,000 distinct CDR3 sequences, less than 20% of them seen just once. The sequencing here drew on PBMCs, taken 4 to 5 days after the first yellow fever vaccination. These receptors came from a man aged 18-30 years who received the YFV17D yellow fever vaccine.

This clonotype was counted between two and nine times. This chain connects TRBV7-9 to TRBJ1-6; D unresolved. The CDR3 contains 14 residues. V lost 1 base, J lost 8 bases, and 9 bases lay in between. Germline V gene data show CDR1 as SEHNR and CDR2 as FQNEAQ (reference sequence). The CDR3 sequence is CASSLEGGHSPLHF. The CDR3 bases are TGTGCCAGCAGCTTAGAAGGCGGTCATTCACCCCTCCACTTT.

CDR3 protein: CASSLNREQYV. The CDR3 DNA reads TGTGCCAGCAGCCTAAACAGAGAGCAGTACGTC. The chain couples TRBV11-2 to TRBJ2-7; D gene uncertain. The germline gives CDR1 SGHAT, CDR2 FQNNGV. Trimming pared 5 bases from V and 7 bases from J, leaving 9 bases between. CDR3 length equals 11 residues.

The chain is built from TRBV15 and TRBJ2-5; 8 bases are shared with TRBD1. V trimming: 0 bases; J trimming: 2 bases; junction bases outside the gene matches: 2. The CDR3 has 15 amino acids. Germline-derived CDR1 and CDR2 are LNHNV and YYDKDF (reference sequence). As DNA, the CDR3 is TGTGCCACCAGCAGAGATCGGACAGGGCAAGAGACCCAGTACTTC. Translation: CATSRDRTGQETQYF.

The rearrangement links TRBV4-2 to TRBJ2-2; 8 bases fit TRBD2. The J segment lost 0 bases and the V segment lost 4 bases, leaving 10 bases of the junction unmatched. Germline V gene sequence: CDR1 LGHNA, CDR2 YNFKEQ. The CDR3 has 18 residues. This CDR3 reads CASSRHVLADANTGELFF. CDR3 in DNA: TGTGCCAGCAGCCGACATGTACTAGCGGACGCGAACACCGGGGAGCTGTTTTTT.

The chain links TRBV7-8 to TRBJ2-3; possibly TRBD2 for D (6 bases). CDR3 size: 16 residues. The germline V and J ends were trimmed by 1 base and 3 bases, with 14 bases remaining between them. Germline-derived CDR1 and CDR2 are SGHVS and FQNEAQ. CDR3 sequence: CASSLVGGFETDTQYF. CDR3 DNA sequence: TGTGCCAGCAGCTTAGTTGGGGGGTTCGAGACAGATACGCAGTATTTT.

This clonotype appeared many times. The rearrangement links TRBV5-1 to TRBJ2-7; 9 nucleotides align to TRBD1. The germline CDR1 and CDR2 sequences are SGHRS and YFSETQ. This CDR3 has 14 amino acids. V lost 4 bases to trimming and J lost 13 bases; unmatched junction nucleotides: 15. The CDR3 DNA reads TGCGCCAGCAGCGTTGAAACCGGGACAGGGACGCTATACGTC. As protein: CASSVETGTGTLYV.

The rearrangement links TRBV19 to TRBJ1-1, with D possibly being TRBD1 (5 bases). With 3 bases removed from V and 0 bases from J, the gap between germline ends came to 14 bases. This CDR3 has 16 residues. The germline V gene has CDR1 LNHDA and CDR2 SQIVND (reference sequence). The CDR3 DNA sequence: TGTGCCAGTAGTATTGGGTGGAAGGGACTGAACACTGAAGCTTTCTTT. It encodes CASSIGWKGLNTEAFF.

This clonotype showed up just a few times. This rearrangement joins TRBV7-9 to TRBJ1-2; D call uncertain. CDR1 and CDR2 (germline): SEHNR, FQNEAQ (reference sequence). The V and J ends lost 1 base and 1 base respectively, with 7 bases between them. The CDR3 is 14 amino acids. The CDR3 is CASSLGINNYGYTF. The CDR3 DNA is TGTGCCAGCAGCTTAGGTATCAATAACTATGGCTACACCTTC.

Details on this clonotype: A much larger clone is a single base away; this may be a read error. The chain employs TRBV5-1 and TRBJ1-4; D is undetermined. The CDR3 runs 15 residues. V lost 3 bases to trimming and J lost 6 bases, with 15 bases between them. The germline CDR1 and CDR2 sequences are SGHRS and YFSETQ. In DNA, the CDR3 is TGCGCCAGCAGCTCTGGTGAAGGATGGGATGAAAAACTGTTTTTT. This sequence encodes CASSSGEGWDEKLFF.

This rearrangement joins TRBV6-1 to TRBJ1-2; 8 nucleotides match TRBD1. Germline V lookup: CDR1 MNHNS, CDR2 SASEGT. After removal of 5 bases from V and 4 bases from J, the junction contained 6 bases not matched to a gene. The CDR3 consists of 14 residues. The CDR3 loop reads CASSPTDRVYGYTF. The CDR3 region has the DNA TGTGCCAGCAGTCCAACGGACAGGGTCTATGGCTACACCTTC.

In its sample, this clonotype was seen many times. The CDR3 bases are TGTGCCAGCAGTTACTCGAGTTCAGGGGGTTACAATGAGCAGTTCTTC. Residues: CASSYSSSGGYNEQFF. The J gene is TRBJ2-1, the V gene TRBV6-5; 7 bases match TRBD1. V was clipped by 0 bases and J by 4 bases; unmatched bases: 6. The CDR3 runs to 16 residues. CDR1 MNHEY and CDR2 SVGAGI come from the germline V gene.

There are a few counts of this clonotype. This rearrangement joins TRBV5-6 to TRBJ1-2; the D is unclear. Per the germline V gene, CDR1 is SGHDT and CDR2 is YYEEEE. Trimming left V 2 bases short and J 8 bases short, with 10 bases between. CDR3 size: 12 residues. This chain's CDR3 is CASSFGGTGYTF. The CDR3 bases are TGTGCCAGCAGCTTCGGAGGCACGGGCTACACCTTC.

This clonotype has more than one count but fewer than ten. The chain combines TRBV10-3 with TRBJ2-2; D unclear. V was cut by 7 bases and J by 6 bases, with 12 bases left in between. The CDR3 is made up of 13 amino acids. Germline assignment: CDR1 ENHRY and CDR2 SYGVKD. CDR3 bases: TGTGCCATCAATCAGTTTAACGCCGGGGAGCTGTTTTTT. This sequence encodes CAINQFNAGELFF.

In this sample, this clonotype turned up a few times. The chain uses TRBV7-9 and TRBJ2-7; D call uncertain. Trimming cost V 1 base and J 0 bases, with 10 bases left between them. The CDR3 runs to 15 residues. In germline, CDR1 is SEHNR, CDR2 FQNEAQ (reference sequence). CDR3 in amino acids: CASSLDSLSSYEQYV. CDR3 nucleotide sequence: TGTGCCAGCAGCTTAGACTCGTTAAGCTCCTACGAGCAGTACGTC.

This clonotype was observed a few times. In DNA form, the CDR3 reads TGTGCCAGCAGAGCTTTGCGGGACTCCCAAGAGACCCAGTACTTC. Protein product: CASRALRDSQETQYF. The chain carries TRBV12-3 or TRBV12-4 and TRBJ2-5; D might be TRBD2 (6 bases). The V and J ends lost 6 bases and 1 base respectively, with 15 bases between them. This CDR3 has 15 amino acids.

The chain carries TRBV5-6 and TRBJ1-1; possibly TRBD1 for D (5 bases). CDR1 is SGHDT, CDR2 YYEEEE, per germline. CDR3 length equals 13 residues. Trimming cost V 3 bases and J 5 bases, with 11 bases left between them. This CDR3 reads CASSSGTLTEAFF. The CDR3 nucleotides read TGTGCCAGCAGCTCCGGGACCCTTACTGAAGCTTTCTTT.

The chain combines TRBV10-1 with TRBJ2-3; tentative D call: TRBD2 (7 bases). This CDR3 contains 15 residues. Germline V CDR1 and CDR2: WNHNN, SYGVQD (reference sequence). V was trimmed by 2 bases and J by 6 bases, leaving 15 bases between them. The CDR3 protein is CASSEAAGAADTQYF. The CDR3, as DNA: TGCGCCAGCAGTGAGGCCGCGGGGGCGGCGGATACGCAGTATTTT.

The chain has TRBV12-3 or TRBV12-4 and TRBJ2-1; 7 bases are a match to TRBD1. The CDR3 is made up of 14 amino acids. J gave up 6 bases and V 6 bases, and 8 bases lay outside the gene matches. Here the CDR3 DNA reads TGTGCCAGCAGAATTAGGACAGGAGTCAATGAGCAGTTCTTC. It translates to CASRIRTGVNEQFF.

J is TRBJ1-5 and V is TRBV7-3; D possibly corresponds to TRBD1 (5 bases). Deletions cut 6 bases from V and 9 bases from J, with 15 bases between. The CDR3 covers 13 residues. The germline gives CDR1 SGHTA, CDR2 FQGTGA. CDR3 residues: CASSKGPSGPQHF. CDR3 DNA: TGTGCCAGCAGTAAGGGGCCCTCGGGGCCCCAGCATTTT.